This TCR beta chain was observed in a study of cytomegalovirus exposure and HLA in healthy donors. Findings of the study overall: Usually a TCR sequence was rare, but some public TCRs were found in many donors.

Sequenced by immunoSEQ multiplex PCR; TCRdb stores in-frame clones only, minus some. The sample contains 98,000 or so clones, 90% to 96% of which appear only once. The CDR3 sequence is 16 residues long. CDR1 SEHNR and CDR2 FQNEAQ come from the germline V gene (reference sequence). With 5 bases removed from V and 0 bases from J, the gap between germline ends came to 17 bases. As concerns this clone: Its target is unknown. A much larger clone is a single base away; this may be a read error.

The V call is TRBV7-9, the J call TRBJ2-7; D may be TRBD1 (7 bases). The receptor was derived from a woman between 18 and 30 years old in good health and CMV-seronegative. Sequenced material: PBMCs. The CDR3 DNA sequence: TGTGCCAGCAGCGCGGTGAGCAGGGGGGCCTCCTACGAGCAGTACTTC. It yields the protein CASSAVSRGASYEQYF.